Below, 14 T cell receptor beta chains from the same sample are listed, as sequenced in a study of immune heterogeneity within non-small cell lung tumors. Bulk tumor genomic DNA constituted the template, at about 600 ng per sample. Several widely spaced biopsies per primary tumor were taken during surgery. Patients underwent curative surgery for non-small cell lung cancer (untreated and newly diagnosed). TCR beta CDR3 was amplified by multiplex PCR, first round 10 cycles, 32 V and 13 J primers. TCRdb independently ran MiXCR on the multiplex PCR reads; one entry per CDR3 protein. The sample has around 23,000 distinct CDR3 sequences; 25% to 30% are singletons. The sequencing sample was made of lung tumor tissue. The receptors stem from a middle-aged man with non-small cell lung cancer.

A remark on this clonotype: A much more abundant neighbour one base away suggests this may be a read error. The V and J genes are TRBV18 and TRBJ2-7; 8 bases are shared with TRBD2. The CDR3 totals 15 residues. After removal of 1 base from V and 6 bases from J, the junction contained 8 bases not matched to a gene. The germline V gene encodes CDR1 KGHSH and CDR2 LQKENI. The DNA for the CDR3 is TGTGCCAGCTCACCACACCTAGCGGGTTCTCGCGAGCAGTACTTC. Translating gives CASSPHLAGSREQYF.

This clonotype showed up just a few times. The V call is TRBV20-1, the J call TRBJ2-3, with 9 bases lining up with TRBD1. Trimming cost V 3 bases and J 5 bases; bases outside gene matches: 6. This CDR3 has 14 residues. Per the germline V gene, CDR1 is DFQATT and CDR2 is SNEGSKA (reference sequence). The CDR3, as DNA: TGCAGTGCTAGCCTCGGACAGGGGCGAGATACGCAGTATTTT. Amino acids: CSASLGQGRDTQYF.

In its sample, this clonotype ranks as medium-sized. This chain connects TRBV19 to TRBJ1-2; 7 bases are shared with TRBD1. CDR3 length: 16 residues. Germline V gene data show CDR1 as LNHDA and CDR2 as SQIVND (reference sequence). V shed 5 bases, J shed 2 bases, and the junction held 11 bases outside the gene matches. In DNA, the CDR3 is TGTGCCAGTAGTCCCAACCACAGGGGTAACAACTATGGCTACACCTTC. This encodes CASSPNHRGNNYGYTF.

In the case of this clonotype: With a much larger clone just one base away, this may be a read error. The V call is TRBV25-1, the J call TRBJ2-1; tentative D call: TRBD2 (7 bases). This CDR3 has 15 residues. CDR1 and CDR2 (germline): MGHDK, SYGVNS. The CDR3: CANSEGGKRDNEQFF. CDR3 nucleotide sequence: TGTGCCAACAGTGAGGGGGGGAAGAGGGACAATGAGCAGTTCTTC.

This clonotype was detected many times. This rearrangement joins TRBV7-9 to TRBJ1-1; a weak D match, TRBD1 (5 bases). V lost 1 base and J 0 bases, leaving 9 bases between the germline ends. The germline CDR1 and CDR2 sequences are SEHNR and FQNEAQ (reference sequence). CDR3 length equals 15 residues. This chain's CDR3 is CASSLGMDMNTEAFF. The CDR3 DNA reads TGTGCCAGCAGCTTAGGAATGGACATGAACACTGAAGCTTTCTTT.

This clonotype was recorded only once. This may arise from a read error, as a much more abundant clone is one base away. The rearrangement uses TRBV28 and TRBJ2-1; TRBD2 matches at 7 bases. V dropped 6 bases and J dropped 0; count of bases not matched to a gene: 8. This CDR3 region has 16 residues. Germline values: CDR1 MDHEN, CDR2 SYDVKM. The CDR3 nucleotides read TGTGCCAGCAGCAGAGACAGCGGGATCTCCTACAATGAGCAGTTCTTC. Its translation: CASSRDSGISYNEQFF.

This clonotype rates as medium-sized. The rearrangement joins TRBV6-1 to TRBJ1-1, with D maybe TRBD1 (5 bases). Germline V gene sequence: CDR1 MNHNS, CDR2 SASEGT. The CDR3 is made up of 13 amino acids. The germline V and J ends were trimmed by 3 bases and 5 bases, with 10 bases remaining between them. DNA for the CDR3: TGTGCCAGCAGTGATTGGGGCTATACTGAAGCTTTCTTT. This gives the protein CASSDWGYTEAFF.

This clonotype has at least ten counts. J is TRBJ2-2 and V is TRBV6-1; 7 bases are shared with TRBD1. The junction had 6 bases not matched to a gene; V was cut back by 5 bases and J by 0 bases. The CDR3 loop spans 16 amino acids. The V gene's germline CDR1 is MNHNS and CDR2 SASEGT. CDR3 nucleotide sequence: TGTGCCAGCAGTTTGCCCGGGACAGCGAACACCGGGGAGCTGTTTTTT. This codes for CASSLPGTANTGELFF.

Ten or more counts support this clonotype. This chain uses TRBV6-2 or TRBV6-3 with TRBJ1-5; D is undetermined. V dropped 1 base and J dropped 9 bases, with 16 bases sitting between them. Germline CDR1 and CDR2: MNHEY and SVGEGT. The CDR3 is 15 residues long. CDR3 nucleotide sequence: TGTGCCAGCAGTTACTGGGCAGGTCCGGAGTGGCCCCAGCATTTT. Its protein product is CASSYWAGPEWPQHF.

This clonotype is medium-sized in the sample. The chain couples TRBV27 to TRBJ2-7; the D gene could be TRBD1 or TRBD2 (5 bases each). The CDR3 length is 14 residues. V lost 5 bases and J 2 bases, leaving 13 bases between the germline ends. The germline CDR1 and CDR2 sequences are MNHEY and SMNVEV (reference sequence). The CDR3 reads CASSLWDRPYEQYF. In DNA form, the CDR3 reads TGTGCCAGCAGTCTATGGGACCGACCCTACGAGCAGTACTTC.

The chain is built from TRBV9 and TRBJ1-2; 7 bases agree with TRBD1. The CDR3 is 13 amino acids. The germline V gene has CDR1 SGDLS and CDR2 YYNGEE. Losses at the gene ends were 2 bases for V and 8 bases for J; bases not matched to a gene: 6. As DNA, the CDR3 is TGTGCCAGCAGCGTCGGGACAGAACAAGGCTACACCTTC. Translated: CASSVGTEQGYTF.

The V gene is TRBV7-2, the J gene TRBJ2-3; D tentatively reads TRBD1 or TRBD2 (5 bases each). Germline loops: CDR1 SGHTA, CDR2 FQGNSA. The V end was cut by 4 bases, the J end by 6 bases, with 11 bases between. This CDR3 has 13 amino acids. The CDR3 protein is CASSYSEGDTQYF. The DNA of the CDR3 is TGTGCCAGCAGCTACTCCGAGGGGGATACGCAGTATTTT. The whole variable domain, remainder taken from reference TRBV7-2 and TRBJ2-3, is GAGVSQSPSNKVTEKGKDVELRCDPISGHTALYWYRQSLGQGLEFLIYFQGNSAPDKSGLPSDRFSAERTGGSVSTLTIQRTQQEDSAVYLCASSYSEGDTQYFGPGTRLTVL.

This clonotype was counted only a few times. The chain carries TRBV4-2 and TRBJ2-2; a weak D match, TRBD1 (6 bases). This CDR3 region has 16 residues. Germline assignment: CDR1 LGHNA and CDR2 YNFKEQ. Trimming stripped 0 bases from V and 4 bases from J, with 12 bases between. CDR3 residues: CASSQEQGTGTGELFF. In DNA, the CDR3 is TGTGCCAGCAGCCAAGAACAGGGAACGGGCACCGGGGAGCTGTTTTTT.

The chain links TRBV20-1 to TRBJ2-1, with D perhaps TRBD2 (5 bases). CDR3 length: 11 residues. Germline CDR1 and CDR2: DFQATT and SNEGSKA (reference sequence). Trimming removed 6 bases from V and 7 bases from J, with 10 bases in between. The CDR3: CSASGFNEQFF. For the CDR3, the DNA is TGCAGTGCCAGCGGCTTTAATGAGCAGTTCTTC.